The clone carrying this T cell receptor beta chain was seen at least ten times. What it binds is not known. This sample was included in a study of T cell repertoires in cytomegalovirus infection. The CDR3 is made up of 15 amino acids. The V end was cut by 2 bases, the J end by 7 bases, with 15 bases between. CDR1 is SEHNR, CDR2 FQNEAQ, per germline (reference sequence). TCRdb used MiXCR to reprocess the reads, holding one entry per CDR3 protein. The table lists tens of thousands of distinct CDR3 sequences, 20% of them singletons. The study, taken as a whole, reports: In two of eight donors, the top clonotype was HLA-C-restricted CMV-specific.

The rearrangement uses TRBV7-9 and TRBJ2-1, with D possibly TRBD2 on 5 matching bases. This clonotype was sampled from a human donor in good health (CMV status not recorded). Some clones in this sample may be carry-over from other donors' samples. The material sequenced was PBMCs, sequenced either directly or after in vitro stimulation (not recorded which). Here the CDR3 DNA reads TGTGCCAGCAGCTTACAAGGGTCCCGCGGGAATGAGCAGTTCTTC. Protein sequence: CASSLQGSRGNEQFF.